This T cell receptor beta chain is drawn from a study of shared clonotypes between healthy human individuals. Study observations and caveats: Only blood underwent sampling, and tissue repertoires likely differ. Enrolling few donors narrowed the genetic and exposure-history diversity that was represented.

As for this clone: Its antigen remains unidentified.

Generated by immunoSEQ multiplex PCR, the TCRdb table keeps only in-frame clones and is missing some. The sample records around 1.6 million clones, 95% to 99% being singletons. Input material: naive CD4+ T cells sorted from blood. Described subset: CD45RA+ positively selected. The source is a man aged 25 to 40 in good health.

Here the CDR3 DNA reads TGCAGCGCCCAAAATAGCGGTATATCGGGAGAGACCCAGTACTTC. It yields the protein CSAQNSGISGETQYF. This chain links TRBV29-1 with TRBJ2-5; D is perhaps TRBD2 (6 bases). The CDR3 covers 15 residues. Trimming took off 7 bases at V and 4 bases at J, with 22 bases between the two ends. Germline CDR1 and CDR2: SQVTM and ANQGSEA.